This entry concerns a single T cell receptor beta chain. Its cognate antigen is unknown. Both RNA and DNA were isolated together from about 20-30 mg of bulk tissue that had not been sorted. Surgical resection served as treatment for the primary liver carcinoma of these patients. Patients carried chronic HBV infection without prior treatment. The entry originates in a study of tumor-infiltrating lymphocytes in primary liver carcinoma. Study-wide points: It was in tumors, not blood, that the top-250-clone fraction was significantly higher (p = 0.039). Roughly 7.5-25% of top clones, and no more, occurred in all five tumor regions.

Starting from 500 ng of total RNA, TCR beta cDNA was produced with a primer in the constant region. What produced the TCR beta libraries was three nested multiplex PCR rounds using slightly modified ARM-PCR. Use of TRBV1-TRBV30 forward primers with a C-beta reverse primer characterized the first two PCR rounds, which lasted around 11 cycles each. TCRdb called the multiplex PCR reads again in MiXCR, with one record for every CDR3 protein. The sample includes 100,000 or so distinct CDR3 sequences, around 83% of them seen just once. The CDR3 runs to 14 residues. V lost 8 bases to trimming and J lost 6 bases; unmatched junction nucleotides: 11.

Input material: liver tumor tissue from sampling region 3. The sample's subset: tumor region T3, left-lateral pole. The V and J genes are TRBV12-3 or TRBV12-4 and TRBJ1-2; 8 nucleotides agree with TRBD1. The receptor's source is a man in his forties with primary liver carcinoma and hepatitis B virus infection. CDR3 bases: TGTGCCAGCGGTCCGCCCGGACAGGGCAATGGCTACACCTTC. This codes for CASGPPGQGNGYTF.